The present T cell receptor beta chain was sequenced within a study of a mutant IDH1 vaccine in newly diagnosed glioma. Study in general: Onset of vaccination occurred 4-6 weeks following radiotherapy alone, or with temozolomide cycles.

The time point: week 11, during vaccination. In the vaccine, a single dose held 300 ug of the mutant IDH1 20-mer peptide, along with topical imiquimod. Produced via immunoSEQ multiplex PCR; TCRdb's table is partial and in-frame only. In the table there are about 130,000 clones, about 82% of which are singletons. V shed 3 bases, J shed 4 bases, and the junction held 1 base outside the gene matches. CDR1 and CDR2 from the germline V gene are KGHSH and LQKENI. The CDR3 is 14 amino acids. This clone was seen only once. Its antigen remains unknown. The sample has other DNA sequences that encode this CDR3 too.

The source material was PBMCs, sampled from a glioma patient whose treatment included an IDH1 peptide vaccine. The V and J genes are TRBV18 and TRBJ1-1, with 11 bases lining up with TRBD1. The receptor comes from a middle-aged man with glioma. The CDR3 DNA is TGTGCCAGCTCACCCGGGACAGGGGGCACTGAAGCTTTCTTT. Its protein is CASSPGTGGTEAFF.